This T cell receptor (beta chain) was found in a study of blood T cell repertoires in COVID-19. Study-level information: Donors in the United States, Italy and Spain gave samples during acute or convalescent COVID-19. T cells, B-cell-depleted T cells, or PBMCs provided the cDNA or gDNA that served as material.

The data were produced by immunoSEQ multiplex PCR, yet TCRdb's version contains in-frame clones alone and is incomplete. The data hold 200,000 to 250,000 clones, with around 88% observed a single time. Losses at the gene ends were 2 bases for V and 8 bases for J; bases not matched to a gene: 10. This CDR3 has 17 amino acids. Germline V CDR1 and CDR2: LGHNT, FRNRAP. Sequenced sample: peripheral blood. The gene calls are TRBV12-5 and TRBJ1-4; 11 bases are shared with TRBD1. The clonotype originates from a man younger than 35 with active or convalescent COVID-19. The CDR3 loop is CASGLSSSRTGGEKLFF. The CDR3, as DNA: TGTGCTAGTGGTTTGTCCTCTTCGCGGACAGGGGGCGAAAAACTGTTTTTT. Supplemented by reference TRBV12-5 and TRBJ1-4, the full variable domain reads DARVTQTPRHKVTEMGQEVTMRCQPILGHNTVFWYRQTMMQGLELLAYFRNRAPLDDSGMPKDRFSAEMPDATLATLKIQPSEPRDSAVYFCASGLSSSRTGGEKLFFGSGTQLSVL.